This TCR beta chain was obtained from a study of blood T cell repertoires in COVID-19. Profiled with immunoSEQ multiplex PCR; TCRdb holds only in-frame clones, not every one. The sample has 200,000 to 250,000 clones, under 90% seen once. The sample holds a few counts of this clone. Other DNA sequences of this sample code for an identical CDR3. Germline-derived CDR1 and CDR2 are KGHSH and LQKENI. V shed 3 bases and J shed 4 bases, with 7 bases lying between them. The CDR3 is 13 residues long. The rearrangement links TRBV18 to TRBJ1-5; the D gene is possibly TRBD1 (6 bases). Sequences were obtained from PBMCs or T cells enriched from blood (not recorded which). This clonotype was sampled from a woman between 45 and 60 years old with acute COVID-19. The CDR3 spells CASSPDRNQPQHF. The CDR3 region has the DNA TGTGCCAGCTCACCTGACAGGAATCAGCCCCAGCATTTT. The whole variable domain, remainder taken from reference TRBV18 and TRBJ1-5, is NAGVMQNPRHLVRRRGQEARLRCSPMKGHSHVYWYRQLPEEGLKFMVYLQKENIIDESGMPKERFSAEFPKEGPSILRIQQVVRGDSAAYFCASSPDRNQPQHFGDGTRLSIL.